Each of the 21 T cell receptor beta chains below was sequenced from the same sample in a study of blood T cell repertoires in COVID-19. Sequenced by immunoSEQ multiplex PCR; TCRdb stores in-frame clones only, minus some. The profile covers roughly 320,000 clones, with approximately 84% appearing a single time and about 4.2% taken by the ten largest. The sample consisted of PBMCs or T cells enriched from blood (not recorded which). All receptors derive from a man aged 25-45 years who had recovered from COVID-19.

The rearrangement links TRBV9 to TRBJ1-4; 9 nucleotides line up with TRBD1. The CDR3 sequence is 15 residues long. The germline gives CDR1 SGDLS, CDR2 YYNGEE. V lost 4 bases and J lost 6; bases outside the gene matches: 7. The CDR3 DNA reads TGTGCCAGCAGCATCCACGGGACAGGGTATGAAAAACTGTTTTTT. Translated, it gives CASSIHGTGYEKLFF.

The chain carries TRBV7-2 and TRBJ1-4, with D perhaps TRBD1 (5 bases). The germline gives CDR1 SGHTA, CDR2 FQGNSA. V lost 7 bases and J lost 3, with 12 bases in between. The CDR3 length is 14 residues. The CDR3 loop is CASNQDSANEKLFF. The CDR3, as DNA: TGTGCCAGCAACCAAGACAGCGCTAATGAAAAACTGTTTTTT.

This chain uses TRBV13 with TRBJ1-4, with D hard to call. This CDR3 is built from 16 residues. The germline V and J ends were trimmed by 5 bases and 4 bases, with 17 bases remaining between them. Germline V gene data show CDR1 as PRHDT and CDR2 as FYEKMQ (reference sequence). This CDR3 reads CASSLRSGIGNEKLFF. As DNA, the CDR3 is TGTGCCAGCAGCCTAAGGTCGGGGATCGGTAATGAAAAACTGTTTTTT.

The gene calls are TRBV11-3 and TRBJ2-7, with D tentatively TRBD2 (6 bases). There are 14 residues in the CDR3. Trimming took 3 bases from V and 2 from J, leaving 11 bases between them. From germline, CDR1 is SGHNT and CDR2 YENEEA. In DNA, the CDR3 is TGTGCCAGCAGCTTCCGTAGCGGACCCTACGAGCAGTACTTC. Amino acids: CASSFRSGPYEQYF.

This rearrangement joins TRBV5-1 to TRBJ1-2; maybe TRBD1 (5 bases). The V and J ends lost 0 bases and 8 bases respectively, with 11 bases between them. The CDR3 covers 13 residues. Germline CDR1 and CDR2: SGHRS and YFSETQ. CDR3 protein: CASSLEVRVGYTF. The CDR3 coding sequence is TGCGCCAGCAGCTTGGAAGTCAGGGTGGGCTACACCTTC.

A word on this clone: Other nucleotide sequences in the sample specify the same CDR3. V is TRBV5-6 and J is TRBJ1-1; D is uncertain. Germline V gene lookup returns CDR1 SGHDT and CDR2 YYEEEE. Trimming shortened V by 2 bases and J by 3 bases, and 14 bases separated the two germline ends. The CDR3 sequence is 15 residues long. This chain's CDR3 is CASSFLGRSDTEAFF. DNA of the CDR3: TGTGCCAGCAGCTTTCTGGGGAGGTCGGACACTGAAGCTTTCTTT.

The J gene is TRBJ1-5, the V gene TRBV28; 9 positions agree with TRBD1. V lost 11 bases to trimming and J lost 6 bases; unmatched junction nucleotides: 8. The CDR3 loop spans 13 amino acids. The V gene's germline CDR1 is MDHEN and CDR2 SYDVKM. The CDR3 here is CAGTGGAGQPQHF. The CDR3 DNA reads TGTGCCGGAACAGGGGGCGCCGGTCAGCCCCAGCATTTT.

The J gene is TRBJ2-2, the V gene TRBV5-1; 9 positions agree with TRBD2. Per germline, CDR1 SGHRS and CDR2 YFSETQ. This CDR3 has 18 amino acids. J was trimmed by 4 bases and V by 0 bases; bases with no gene match: 10. Here the CDR3 reads CASSLVVSGSTGTGELFF. In DNA form, the CDR3 reads TGCGCCAGCAGCTTGGTAGTTAGCGGGAGTACGGGCACCGGGGAGCTGTTTTTT.

The J gene is TRBJ2-3, the V gene TRBV19; tentative D call: TRBD1 (5 bases). The V gene lost 1 base and the J gene lost 3 bases, with 17 bases spanning the gap. CDR1 and CDR2 from the germline V gene are LNHDA and SQIVND (reference sequence). This CDR3 has 17 residues. In DNA, the CDR3 is TGTGCCAGTAGTATAGGCGTGGACCTAGGGGTAACAGATACGCAGTATTTT. As protein: CASSIGVDLGVTDTQYF.

The rearrangement uses TRBV11-1 and TRBJ2-7; TRBD1 matches at 8 bases. V was pared by 5 bases and J by 8 bases, with 11 bases of the junction left unmatched. Looked up from germline, CDR1 is SGHAT and CDR2 is FQDESV (reference sequence). This CDR3 is built from 14 residues. CDR3 sequence: CASSPYQGARKQYF. The CDR3 nucleotides are TGTGCCAGCAGCCCCTACCAGGGGGCGCGGAAGCAGTACTTC.

This chain links TRBV30 with TRBJ1-5, with 7 bases that match TRBD1. The CDR3 is made up of 13 amino acids. Germline CDR1 reads GTSNPN; CDR2 reads SVGIG (reference sequence). This CDR3 is CGAGDRENQPQHF. DNA for the CDR3: TGTGGAGCTGGGGACAGAGAAAATCAGCCCCAGCATTTT.

This clone was counted a single time. The chain has TRBV11-1 and TRBJ2-5, with 10 bases aligning to TRBD2. This CDR3 spans 15 amino acids. Germline lookup yields CDR1 SGHAT and CDR2 FQDESV (reference sequence). The V segment lost 5 bases and the J segment 9 bases; nucleotides outside the gene matches: 12. The CDR3 nucleotides read TGTGCCAGCAGCCCACAGCGGGGGGGCCAAAGTTCCCAGTACTTC. Its translation: CASSPQRGGQSSQYF.

This clone was seen a few times. V gene TRBV9 combines with J gene TRBJ1-2, with TRBD1 as a possible D gene (6 bases). V shed 5 bases and J shed 4 bases, with 15 bases lying between them. The CDR3 spans 14 residues. Germline CDR1 reads SGDLS; CDR2 reads YYNGEE. The CDR3, as DNA: TGTGCCAGCAGTCAGACAGGCTACTCCTATGGCTACACCTTC. Its protein is CASSQTGYSYGYTF.

As to this clone: Distinct nucleotide sequences in the sample also encode this CDR3. This chain connects TRBV18 to TRBJ1-1; 12 nucleotides agree with TRBD1. This CDR3 contains 16 residues. V lost 3 bases to trimming and J lost 0 bases; unmatched junction nucleotides: 2. From germline, CDR1 is KGHSH and CDR2 LQKENI. CDR3 coding DNA: TGTGCCAGCTCACCTGGGACAGGGGGCTTGAACACTGAAGCTTTCTTT. It translates to CASSPGTGGLNTEAFF.

This clone was detected once. Other DNA sequences in this sample translate to the same CDR3. J is TRBJ1-2 and V is TRBV2; 9 bases fit TRBD1. The V and J ends lost 5 bases and 4 bases, in that order; junction bases with no gene match: 5. Germline CDR1 and CDR2: SNHLY and FYNNEI. This CDR3 region has 14 residues. CDR3 sequence (DNA): TGTGCCAGCAGTCAACAGGGGGCGGGCTATGGCTACACCTTC. Amino acid sequence: CASSQQGAGYGYTF.

The V gene is TRBV15, the J gene TRBJ2-5; a possible D gene is TRBD1 (6 bases). Trimming left V 0 bases short and J 1 base short, with 15 bases between. Germline CDR1 is LNHNV and CDR2 is YYDKDF (reference sequence). This CDR3 spans 17 amino acids. CDR3: CATSRDFGGSSQETQYF. The CDR3 DNA reads TGTGCCACCAGCAGAGATTTTGGGGGCTCGAGCCAAGAGACCCAGTACTTC.

The CDR3 sequence: CASSLVGTSGSNEQFF. CDR3 DNA: TGTGCCAGCAGCTTAGTAGGGACTAGCGGGAGCAATGAGCAGTTCTTC. The J gene is TRBJ2-1, the V gene TRBV7-9, with 14 nucleotides matching TRBD2. Germline V gives CDR1 SEHNR, CDR2 FQNEAQ (reference sequence). The J segment lost 6 bases and the V segment lost 1 base, leaving 2 bases of the junction unmatched. This CDR3 comprises 16 residues.

The genes are TRBV5-1 and TRBJ2-5; a possible D gene is TRBD2 (6 bases). With 5 bases removed from V and 1 base from J, the gap between germline ends came to 21 bases. Germline V gene data show CDR1 as SGHRS and CDR2 as YFSETQ. This CDR3 is 17 amino acids long. The CDR3 DNA reads as TGCGCCAGCAGTCCGCTTGGGGTCGGGGGAGGCCAAGAGACCCAGTACTTC. Its protein product is CASSPLGVGGGQETQYF.

The chain uses TRBV7-8 and TRBJ1-5; D remains unclear. The CDR3 spans 16 residues. The germline V and J ends were trimmed by 1 base and 5 bases, with 15 bases remaining between them. Germline-derived CDR1 and CDR2 are SGHVS and FQNEAQ. The CDR3 protein is CASSLVGPQAHQPQHF. CDR3 bases: TGTGCCAGCAGCTTAGTGGGCCCTCAAGCCCATCAGCCCCAGCATTTT.

The chain is built from TRBV5-6 and TRBJ1-1; D uncertain. The CDR3 extends over 15 amino acids. The V end lost 4 bases, the J end lost 0 bases, and 13 bases lay between the germline ends. CDR1 and CDR2 (germline): SGHDT, YYEEEE. The CDR3 bases are TGTGCCAGCAGCCCTGACGACGGGATGAACACTGAAGCTTTCTTT. It codes for CASSPDDGMNTEAFF.

The V gene is TRBV5-1, the J gene TRBJ1-1; D gene ambiguous. The V end lost 0 bases, the J end lost 9 bases, and 15 bases lay between the germline ends. CDR3 length equals 14 residues. Germline CDR1 SGHRS, CDR2 YFSETQ. In DNA, the CDR3 is TGCGCCAGCAGCTTGGAAAGGGAGGGTGGAAAAGCTTTCTTT. It encodes CASSLEREGGKAFF.